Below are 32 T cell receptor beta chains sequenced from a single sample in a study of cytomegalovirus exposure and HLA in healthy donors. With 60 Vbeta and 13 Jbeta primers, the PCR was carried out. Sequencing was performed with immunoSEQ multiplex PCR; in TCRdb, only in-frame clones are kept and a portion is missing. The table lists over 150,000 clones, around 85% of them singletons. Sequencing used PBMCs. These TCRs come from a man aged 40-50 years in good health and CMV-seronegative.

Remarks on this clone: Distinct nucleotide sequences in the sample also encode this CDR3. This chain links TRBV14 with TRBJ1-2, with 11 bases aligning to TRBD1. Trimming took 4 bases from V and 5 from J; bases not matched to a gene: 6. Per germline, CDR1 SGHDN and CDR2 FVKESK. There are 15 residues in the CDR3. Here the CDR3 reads CASSPDRGRKYGYTF. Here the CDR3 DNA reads TGTGCCAGCAGCCCGGACAGGGGGCGCAAGTATGGCTACACCTTC.

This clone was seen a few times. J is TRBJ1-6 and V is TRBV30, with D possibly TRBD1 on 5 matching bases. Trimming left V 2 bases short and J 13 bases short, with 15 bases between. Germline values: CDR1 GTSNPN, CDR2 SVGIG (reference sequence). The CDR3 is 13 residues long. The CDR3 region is CAWSNRGLRPLHF. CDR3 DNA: TGTGCCTGGAGTAATCGGGGGTTAAGGCCCCTCCACTTT. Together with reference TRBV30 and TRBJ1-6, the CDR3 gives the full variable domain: SQTIHQWPATLVQPVGSPLSLECTVEGTSNPNLYWYRQAAGRGLQLLFYSVGIGQISSEVPQNLSASRPQDRQFILSSKKLLLSDSGFYLCAWSNRGLRPLHFGNGTRLTVT.

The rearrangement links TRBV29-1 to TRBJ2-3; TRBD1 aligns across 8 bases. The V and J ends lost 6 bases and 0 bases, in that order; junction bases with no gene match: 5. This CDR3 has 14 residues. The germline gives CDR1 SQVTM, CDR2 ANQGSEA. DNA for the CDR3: TGCAGCGTGACAGGGGTGGGAAGCACAGATACGCAGTATTTT. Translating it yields CSVTGVGSTDTQYF.

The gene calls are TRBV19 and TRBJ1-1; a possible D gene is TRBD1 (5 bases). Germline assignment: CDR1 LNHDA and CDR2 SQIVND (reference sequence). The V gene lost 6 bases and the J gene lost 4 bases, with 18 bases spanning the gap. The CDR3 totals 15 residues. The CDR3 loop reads CASRGGGRAGTEAFF. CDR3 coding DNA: TGTGCCAGTAGGGGGGGTGGCAGGGCGGGCACTGAAGCTTTCTTT.

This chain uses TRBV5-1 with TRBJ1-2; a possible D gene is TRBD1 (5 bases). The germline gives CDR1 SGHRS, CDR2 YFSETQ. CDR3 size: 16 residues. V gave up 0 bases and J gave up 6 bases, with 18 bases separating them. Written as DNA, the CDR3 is TGCGCCAGCAGCTTGGACCTCGGGACTCCTAAGGATGGCTACACCTTC. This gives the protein CASSLDLGTPKDGYTF.

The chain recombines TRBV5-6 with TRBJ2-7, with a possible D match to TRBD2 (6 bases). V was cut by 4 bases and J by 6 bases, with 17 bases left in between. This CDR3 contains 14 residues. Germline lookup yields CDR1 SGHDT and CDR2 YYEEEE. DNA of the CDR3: TGTGCCAGCAGCCGTGGGCCGGGAGTTTCCGAGCAGTACTTC. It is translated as CASSRGPGVSEQYF.

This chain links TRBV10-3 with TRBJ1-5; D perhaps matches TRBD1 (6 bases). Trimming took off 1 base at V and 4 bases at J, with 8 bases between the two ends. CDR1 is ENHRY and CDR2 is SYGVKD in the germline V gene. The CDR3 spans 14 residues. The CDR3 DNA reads TGTGCCATCAGTGAGTTAGGACAGAATCAGCCCCAGCATTTT. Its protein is CAISELGQNQPQHF.

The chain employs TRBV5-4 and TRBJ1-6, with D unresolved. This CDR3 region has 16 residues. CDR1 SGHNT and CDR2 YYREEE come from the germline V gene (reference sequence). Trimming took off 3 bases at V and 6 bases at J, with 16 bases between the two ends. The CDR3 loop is CASSSVRGLFNSPLHF. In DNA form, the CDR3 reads TGTGCCAGCAGCTCCGTCCGGGGTCTCTTTAATTCACCCCTCCACTTT.

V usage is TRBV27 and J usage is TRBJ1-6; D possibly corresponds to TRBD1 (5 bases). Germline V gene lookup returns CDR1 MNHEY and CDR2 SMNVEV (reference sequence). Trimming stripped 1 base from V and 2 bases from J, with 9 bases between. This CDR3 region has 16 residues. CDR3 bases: TGTGCCAGCAGTTTATTTGACAGTACCTATAATTCACCCCTCCACTTT. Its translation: CASSLFDSTYNSPLHF.

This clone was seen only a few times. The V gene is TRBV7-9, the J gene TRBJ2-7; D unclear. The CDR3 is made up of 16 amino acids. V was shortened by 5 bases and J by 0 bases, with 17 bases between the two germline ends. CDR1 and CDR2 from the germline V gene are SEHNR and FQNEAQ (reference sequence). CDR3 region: CASSPFGDFSSYEQYF. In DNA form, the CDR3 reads TGTGCCAGCAGCCCATTCGGAGATTTTAGCTCCTACGAGCAGTACTTC.

CDR3 DNA sequence: TGTGCCTGGAGTCCCCGGACAGACACAGATACGCAGTATTTT. The encoded protein is CAWSPRTDTDTQYF. The chain joins TRBV30 to TRBJ2-3, with a tentative D call TRBD1 (6 bases). V lost 2 bases and J 2 bases, leaving 11 bases between the germline ends. The germline gives CDR1 GTSNPN, CDR2 SVGIG (reference sequence). The CDR3 is 14 residues long.

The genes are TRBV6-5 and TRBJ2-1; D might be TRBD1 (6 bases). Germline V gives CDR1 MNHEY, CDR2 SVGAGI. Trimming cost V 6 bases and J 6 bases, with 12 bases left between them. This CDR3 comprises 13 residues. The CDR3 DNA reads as TGTGCCAGCAGGACGGACAGAACCAATGAGCAGTTCTTC. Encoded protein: CASRTDRTNEQFF.

CDR3 residues: CASSPGGTANPYSYEQYF. The CDR3 DNA is TGTGCCAGCAGCCCGGGGGGGACAGCCAATCCCTACTCCTACGAGCAGTACTTC. The V call is TRBV7-2, the J call TRBJ2-7, with TRBD2 as a possible D gene (8 bases). Trimming pared 5 bases from V and 0 bases from J, leaving 23 bases between. The length of the CDR3 is 18 residues. CDR1 is SGHTA and CDR2 is FQGNSA in the germline V gene.

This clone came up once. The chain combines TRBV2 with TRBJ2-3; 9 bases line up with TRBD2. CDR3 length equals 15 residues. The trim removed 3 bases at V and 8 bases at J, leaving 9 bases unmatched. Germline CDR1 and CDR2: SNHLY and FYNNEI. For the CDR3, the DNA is TGTGCCAGCAGTGATGAGCTAGCGGGGAAAGGTACGCAGTATTTT. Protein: CASSDELAGKGTQYF. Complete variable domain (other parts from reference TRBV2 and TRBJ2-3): EPEVTQTPSHQVTQMGQEVILRCVPISNHLYFYWYRQILGQKVEFLVSFYNNEISEKSEIFDDQFSVERPDGSNFTLKIRSTKLEDSAMYFCASSDELAGKGTQYFGPGTRLTVL.

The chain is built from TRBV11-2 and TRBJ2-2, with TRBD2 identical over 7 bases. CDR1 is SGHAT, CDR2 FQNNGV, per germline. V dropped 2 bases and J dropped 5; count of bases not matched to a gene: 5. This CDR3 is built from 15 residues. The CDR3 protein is CASSLTASGTGELFF. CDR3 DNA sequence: TGTGCCAGCAGCTTAACCGCTAGCGGAACCGGGGAGCTGTTTTTT.

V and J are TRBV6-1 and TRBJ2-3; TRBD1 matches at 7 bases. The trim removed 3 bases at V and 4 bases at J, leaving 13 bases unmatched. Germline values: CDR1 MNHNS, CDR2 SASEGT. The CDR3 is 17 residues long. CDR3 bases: TGTGCCAGCAGTGACTATTGGGACAGCAAAAAGCCAGATACGCAGTATTTT. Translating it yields CASSDYWDSKKPDTQYF.

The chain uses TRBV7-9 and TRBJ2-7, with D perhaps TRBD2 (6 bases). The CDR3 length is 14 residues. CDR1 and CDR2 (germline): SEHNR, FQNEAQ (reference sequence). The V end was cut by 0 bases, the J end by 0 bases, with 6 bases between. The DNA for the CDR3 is TGTGCCAGCAGCTTAGCCGGGAGCTCCTACGAGCAGTACTTC. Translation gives CASSLAGSSYEQYF.

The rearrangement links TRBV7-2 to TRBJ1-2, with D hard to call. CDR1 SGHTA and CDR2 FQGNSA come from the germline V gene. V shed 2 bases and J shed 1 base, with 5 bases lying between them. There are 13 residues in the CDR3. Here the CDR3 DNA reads TGTGCCAGCAGCTTAAACAGTAACTATGGCTACACCTTC. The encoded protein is CASSLNSNYGYTF.

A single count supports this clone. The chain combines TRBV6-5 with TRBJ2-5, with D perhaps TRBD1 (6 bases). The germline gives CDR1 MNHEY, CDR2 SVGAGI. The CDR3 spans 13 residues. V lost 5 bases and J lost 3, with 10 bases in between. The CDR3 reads CASSVGQKETQYF. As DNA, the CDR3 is TGTGCCAGCAGTGTCGGACAGAAAGAGACCCAGTACTTC.

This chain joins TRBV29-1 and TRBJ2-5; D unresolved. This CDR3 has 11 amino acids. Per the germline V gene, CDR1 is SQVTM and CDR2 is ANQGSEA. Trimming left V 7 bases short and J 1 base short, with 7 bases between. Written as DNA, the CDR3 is TGCAGCGCGCAGGTCCAAGAGACCCAGTACTTC. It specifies CSAQVQETQYF.

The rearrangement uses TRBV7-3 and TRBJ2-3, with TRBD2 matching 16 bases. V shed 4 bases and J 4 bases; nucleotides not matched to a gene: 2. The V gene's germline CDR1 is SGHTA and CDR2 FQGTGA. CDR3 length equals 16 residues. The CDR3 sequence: CASSSGTSGGADTQYF. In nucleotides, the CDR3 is TGTGCCAGCAGCTCCGGGACTAGCGGGGGGGCAGATACGCAGTATTTT.

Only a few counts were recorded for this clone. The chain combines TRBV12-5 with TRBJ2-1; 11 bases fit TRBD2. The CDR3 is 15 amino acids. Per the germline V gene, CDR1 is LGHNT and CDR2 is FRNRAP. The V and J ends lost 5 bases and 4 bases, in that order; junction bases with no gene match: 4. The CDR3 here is CASGRLAGGYNEQFF. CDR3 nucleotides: TGTGCTAGTGGTCGCCTAGCGGGGGGTTACAATGAGCAGTTCTTC.

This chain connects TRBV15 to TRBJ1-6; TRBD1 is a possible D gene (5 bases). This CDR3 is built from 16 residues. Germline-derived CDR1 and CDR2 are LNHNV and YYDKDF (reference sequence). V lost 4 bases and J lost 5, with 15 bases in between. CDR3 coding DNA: TGTGCCACCAGCACCGGACACACTCGAAATAATTCACCCCTCCACTTT. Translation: CATSTGHTRNNSPLHF.

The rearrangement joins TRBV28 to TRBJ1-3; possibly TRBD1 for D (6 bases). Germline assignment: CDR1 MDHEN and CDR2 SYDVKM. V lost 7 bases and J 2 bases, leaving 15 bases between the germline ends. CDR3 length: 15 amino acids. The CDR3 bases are TGTGCCAGCAACCTTTATACAGGGACTGGAAACACCATATATTTT. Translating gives CASNLYTGTGNTIYF.

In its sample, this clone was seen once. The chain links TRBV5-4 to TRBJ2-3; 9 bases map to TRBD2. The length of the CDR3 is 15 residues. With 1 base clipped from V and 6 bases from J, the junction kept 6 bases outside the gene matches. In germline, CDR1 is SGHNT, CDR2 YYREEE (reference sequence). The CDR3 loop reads CASSLYAGGLDTQYF. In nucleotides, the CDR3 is TGTGCCAGCAGCTTGTATGCGGGGGGGCTGGATACGCAGTATTTT.

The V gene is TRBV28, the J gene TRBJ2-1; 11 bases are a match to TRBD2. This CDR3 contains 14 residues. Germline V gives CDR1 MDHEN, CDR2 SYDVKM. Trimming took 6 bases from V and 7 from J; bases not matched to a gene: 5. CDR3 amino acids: CASREGTSGNEQFF. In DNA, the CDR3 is TGTGCCAGCAGGGAAGGGACTAGCGGTAATGAGCAGTTCTTC.

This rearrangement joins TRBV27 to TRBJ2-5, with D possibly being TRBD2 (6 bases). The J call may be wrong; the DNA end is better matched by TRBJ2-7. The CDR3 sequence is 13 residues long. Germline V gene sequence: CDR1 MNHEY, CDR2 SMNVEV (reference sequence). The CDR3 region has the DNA TGTGCCAGCTCTAGGGGACTCCGTTCCGAGCAGTACTTC. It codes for CASSRGLRSEQYF.

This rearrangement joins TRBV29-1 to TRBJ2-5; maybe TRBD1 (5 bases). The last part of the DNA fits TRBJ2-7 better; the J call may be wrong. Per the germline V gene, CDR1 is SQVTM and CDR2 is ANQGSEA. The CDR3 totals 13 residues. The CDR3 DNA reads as TGCAGCGACAGGCAGGGTTCCCATTACGAGCAGTACTTC. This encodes CSDRQGSHYEQYF.

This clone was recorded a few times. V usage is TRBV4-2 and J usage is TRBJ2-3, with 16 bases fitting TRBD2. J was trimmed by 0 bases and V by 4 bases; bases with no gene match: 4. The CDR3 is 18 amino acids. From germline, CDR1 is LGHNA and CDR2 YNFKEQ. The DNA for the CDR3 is TGTGCCAGCAGCCTGGGACTAGCGGGGGGGCCTAGCACAGATACGCAGTATTTT. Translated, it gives CASSLGLAGGPSTDTQYF.

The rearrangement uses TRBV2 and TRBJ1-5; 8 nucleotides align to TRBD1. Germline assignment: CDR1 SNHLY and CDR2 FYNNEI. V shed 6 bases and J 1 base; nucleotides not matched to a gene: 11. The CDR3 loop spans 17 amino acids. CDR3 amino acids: CASRTGAAGGSNQPQHF. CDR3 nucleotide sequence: TGTGCCAGCAGGACAGGGGCCGCGGGCGGGAGCAATCAGCCCCAGCATTTT.

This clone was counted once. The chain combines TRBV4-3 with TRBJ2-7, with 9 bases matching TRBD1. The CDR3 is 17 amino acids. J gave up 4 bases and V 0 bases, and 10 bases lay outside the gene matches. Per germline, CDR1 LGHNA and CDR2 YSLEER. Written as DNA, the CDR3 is TGCGCCAGCAGCCAAGATCCGGGACAGGGTATAGGGTACGAGCAGTACTTC. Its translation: CASSQDPGQGIGYEQYF.

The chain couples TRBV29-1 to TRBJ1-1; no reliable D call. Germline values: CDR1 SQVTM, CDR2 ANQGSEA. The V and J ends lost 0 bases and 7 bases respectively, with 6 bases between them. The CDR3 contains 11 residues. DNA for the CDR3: TGCAGCGTTGAAGAGTCAGTTGAAGCTTTCTTT. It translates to CSVEESVEAFF. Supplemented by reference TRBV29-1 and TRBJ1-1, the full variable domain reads SAVISQKPSRDICQRGTSLTIQCQVDSQVTMMFWYRQQPGQSLTLIATANQGSEATYESGFVIDKFPISRPNLTFSTLTVSNMSPEDSSIYLCSVEESVEAFFGQGTRLTVV.